This TCR beta chain was observed in a study of regulatory T cells in long-lasting Graves disease. Libraries of TCR beta came from iRepertoire HTBI primers plus Arm-PCR of CDR3 regions. TCRdb re-analysed the multiplex PCR reads in MiXCR, keeping a single row per CDR3 protein. There are 550,000 or so distinct CDR3 sequences in the sample; around 12% occur only once, and roughly 8.2% lies in the top ten. This clonotype was detected ten times or more. Trimming cost V 6 bases and J 1 base; bases outside gene matches: 8. This CDR3 is built from 15 residues. Germline CDR1 reads SQVTM; CDR2 reads ANQGSEA. Regarding time point: newly diagnosed GD, antithyroid drugs for less than 3 months. The TCR library was prepared using RNA isolated from PBMCs. This same sample was also part of a study on T cells in Graves' hyperthyroidism and ophthalmopathy.

The material was peripheral blood mononuclear cells (PBMCs), obtained at new diagnosis, from a patient treated with antithyroid drugs. This clonotype originated in a woman between 25 and 40 years old with Graves disease. This chain uses TRBV29-1 with TRBJ2-1; 8 bases are a match to TRBD2. CDR3 region: CSVCREGGSYNEQFF. The DNA of the CDR3 is TGCAGCGTGTGCCGGGAGGGGGGATCCTACAATGAGCAGTTCTTC.